The entry below gives a single TCR beta chain sequence along with its context. The antigen remains undetermined. The data belong to a study of cytomegalovirus exposure and HLA in healthy donors. The study ran its PCR with 60 Vbeta and 13 Jbeta primers. Generated by immunoSEQ multiplex PCR, the TCRdb table keeps only in-frame clones and is missing some. The repertoire holds around 150,000 clones, with around four fifths as singletons. Notes on the study in general: Presence/absence analyses supposed approximately even sequencing depth among donors. A later analysis reported that several of the most significant clusters appeared to be linked to common viral pathogens, among them Epstein-Barr virus.

The material sequenced was PBMCs. The receptor was derived from a girl aged 2 to 10 in good health and CMV-seropositive.

CDR3 DNA sequence: TGCGCCAGCAGCTTGTTGGGGGGGTTAGGCAATGAGCAGTTCTTC. This gives the protein CASSLLGGLGNEQFF. This chain links TRBV5-1 with TRBJ2-1, with 7 bases matching TRBD2. The CDR3 has 15 residues. Germline V gives CDR1 SGHRS, CDR2 YFSETQ. V lost 1 base and J lost 6; bases outside the gene matches: 7.